One and the same sample provided the 25 T cell receptor beta chains below, sequenced in a study of blood T cell repertoires in COVID-19. Sequencing was performed with immunoSEQ multiplex PCR; in TCRdb, only in-frame clones are kept and a portion is missing. The sample gives around 180,000 clones, about 86% of which show up once; less than 3% is in the top ten. Sequencing input: peripheral blood. These receptors were collected from a woman aged 30 to 39 with active or convalescent COVID-19.

This clone was counted a single time. The chain employs TRBV11-3 and TRBJ1-2, with D tentatively TRBD1 (6 bases). Trimming pared 3 bases from V and 4 bases from J, leaving 15 bases between. The CDR3 consists of 15 residues. Germline assignment: CDR1 SGHNT and CDR2 YENEEA. The chain's CDR3 is CASSLRGMFSYGYTF. Written as DNA, the CDR3 is TGTGCCAGCAGCTTGAGGGGGATGTTTAGCTATGGCTACACCTTC. Full variable domain (rest looked up from reference TRBV11-3 and TRBJ1-2): EAGVVQSPRYKIIEKKQPVAFWCNPISGHNTLYWYLQNLGQGPELLIRYENEEAVDDSQLPKDRFSAERLKGVDSTLKIQPAELGDSAVYLCASSLRGMFSYGYTFGSGTRLTVV.

This clone has a single count. V usage is TRBV10-1 and J usage is TRBJ1-4; a possible D gene is TRBD1 (5 bases). The germline V gene has CDR1 WNHNN and CDR2 SYGVQD (reference sequence). The CDR3 length is 12 residues. Trimming shortened V by 6 bases and J by 6 bases, and 8 bases separated the two germline ends. The CDR3 protein is CASRGEDEKLFF. The DNA of the CDR3 is TGCGCCAGCAGAGGGGAGGATGAAAAACTGTTTTTT.

The V call is TRBV11-3, the J call TRBJ2-5, with a tentative D call TRBD1 (6 bases). Germline loops: CDR1 SGHNT, CDR2 YENEEA. Trimming shortened V by 4 bases and J by 4 bases, and 16 bases separated the two germline ends. The CDR3 consists of 15 residues. CDR3 in amino acids: CASSSQGLVRETQYF. In DNA form, the CDR3 reads TGTGCCAGCAGCTCACAGGGTCTGGTGCGAGAGACCCAGTACTTC.

The chain combines TRBV6-5 with TRBJ1-1; TRBD1 might be the D (5 bases). V was clipped by 8 bases and J by 1 base, with 14 bases between them. Germline V gene lookup returns CDR1 MNHEY and CDR2 SVGAGI. The CDR3 length is 14 residues. The DNA of the CDR3 is TGTGCCAGCCGTCCACAGGCCCCGAACACTGAAGCTTTCTTT. Protein product: CASRPQAPNTEAFF.

This chain links TRBV4-1 with TRBJ1-2; 12 bases are shared with TRBD1. The CDR3 runs 15 residues. Germline assignment: CDR1 MGHRA and CDR2 YSYEKL. V lost 4 bases to trimming and J lost 5 bases; unmatched junction nucleotides: 5. The CDR3 protein is CASSPGTGGGYGYTF. The CDR3 DNA follows: TGCGCCAGCAGCCCCGGGACAGGGGGCGGGTATGGCTACACCTTC.

The V and J genes are TRBV21-1 and TRBJ2-2; the table's D call of TRBD1 was not tested on the DNA. TRBV21-1 is a known pseudogene. The CDR3 contains 14 residues. The CDR3 bases are TGTGCCAGCACCCAAACAGGGGACACCGGGGAGCTGTTTTTT. This translates into CASTQTGDTGELFF.

The chain's CDR3 is CASTHSGGGNEQFF. CDR3 sequence (DNA): TGTGCCAGCACCCATAGCGGGGGAGGGAATGAGCAGTTCTTC. V is TRBV6-6 and J is TRBJ2-1; 9 nucleotides align to TRBD2. This CDR3 has 14 residues. Germline-derived CDR1 and CDR2 are MNHNY and SVGAGI (reference sequence). V dropped 7 bases and J dropped 7; count of bases not matched to a gene: 8.

The chain combines TRBV19 with TRBJ1-1; D call uncertain. Germline V CDR1 and CDR2: LNHDA, SQIVND (reference sequence). V lost 3 bases, J lost 7 bases, and 9 bases lay in between. The CDR3 consists of 12 residues. The chain's CDR3 is CASSIEVGEAFF. In DNA, the CDR3 is TGTGCCAGTAGTATCGAGGTGGGTGAAGCTTTCTTT.

V gene TRBV15 combines with J gene TRBJ2-7; 14 bases agree with TRBD2. The CDR3 is made up of 16 amino acids. The germline gives CDR1 LNHNV, CDR2 YYDKDF (reference sequence). Unmatched junction bases numbered 5, after V lost 4 bases and J lost 3 bases. The CDR3 loop reads CATSTAGTSGSYEQYF. As DNA, the CDR3 is TGTGCCACCAGCACTGCCGGGACTAGCGGGAGCTACGAGCAGTACTTC.

The rearrangement links TRBV12-3 or TRBV12-4 to TRBJ2-7, with a tentative D call TRBD2 (6 bases). Trimming pared 5 bases from V and 6 bases from J, leaving 8 bases between. The CDR3 has 11 residues. The DNA of the CDR3 is TGTGCCAGCAGTGGGCGGGGCGAGCAGTACTTC. Its protein product is CASSGRGEQYF.

CDR3 in DNA: TGTGCCAGCAGCACTACAGGGCCTGCAACTAATGAAAAACTGTTTTTT. Its protein product is CASSTTGPATNEKLFF. The chain combines TRBV5-4 with TRBJ1-4, with a possible D match to TRBD1 (6 bases). Germline values: CDR1 SGHNT, CDR2 YYREEE (reference sequence). CDR3 size: 16 residues. V was clipped by 4 bases and J by 0 bases, with 13 bases between them. The variable domain in full, completed from reference TRBV5-4 and TRBJ1-4, reads ETGVTQSPTHLIKTRGQQVTLRCSSQSGHNTVSWYQQALGQGPQFIFQYYREEENGRGNFPPRFSGLQFPNYSSELNVNALELDDSALYLCASSTTGPATNEKLFFGSGTQLSVL.

The chain carries TRBV11-3 and TRBJ1-1; no firm D call. The germline V gene encodes CDR1 SGHNT and CDR2 YENEEA. This CDR3 is built from 11 residues. Trimming took off 3 bases at V and 5 bases at J, with 4 bases between the two ends. CDR3: CASSFETEAFF. The CDR3 region has the DNA TGTGCCAGCAGCTTTGAGACTGAAGCTTTCTTT.

The chain recombines TRBV7-9 with TRBJ1-2, with 7 bases aligning to TRBD1. CDR3 size: 12 residues. In germline, CDR1 is SEHNR, CDR2 FQNEAQ (reference sequence). J was trimmed by 11 bases and V by 5 bases; bases with no gene match: 8. The CDR3 region is CASSHRQGMYTF. In DNA form, the CDR3 reads TGTGCCAGCAGCCACCGACAGGGAATGTACACCTTC.

The CDR3 nucleotides read TGCGCCAGCAGCTCCAACAGGGCTTCTAGAAACTACGAGCAGTACTTC. It translates to CASSSNRASRNYEQYF. The genes are TRBV5-1 and TRBJ2-7, with a tentative D call TRBD1 (6 bases). Germline V gene data show CDR1 as SGHRS and CDR2 as YFSETQ. This CDR3 region has 16 residues. V was clipped by 3 bases and J by 3 bases, with 19 bases between them.

The chain employs TRBV7-9 and TRBJ1-2; the D is unclear. V was pared by 5 bases and J by 2 bases, with 15 bases between. Germline V gene lookup returns CDR1 SEHNR and CDR2 FQNEAQ (reference sequence). This CDR3 is built from 15 residues. The CDR3 nucleotides are TGTGCCAGCAGCCTCGACTTACTGGAGAACTATGGCTACACCTTC. It codes for CASSLDLLENYGYTF.

The V gene is TRBV11-3, the J gene TRBJ2-6, with 9 positions matching TRBD1. V lost 4 bases and J lost 3; bases outside the gene matches: 7. CDR1 is SGHNT, CDR2 YENEEA, per germline. The CDR3 is 17 residues long. The CDR3 coding sequence is TGTGCCAGCAGCTCAGCACAGGGGGCTTATGGGGCCAACGTCCTGACTTTC. Amino acid sequence: CASSSAQGAYGANVLTF.

This clone has only one observation. This chain links TRBV10-2 with TRBJ2-4, with 7 bases aligning to TRBD2. CDR3 size: 18 residues. The V and J ends lost 0 bases and 1 base, in that order; junction bases with no gene match: 9. Per the germline V gene, CDR1 is WSHSY and CDR2 is SAAADI. CDR3 nucleotides: TGCGCCAGCAGTGAGTCGGGAGGGGCCCTCTCCGCCAAAAACATTCAGTACTTC. Amino acids: CASSESGGALSAKNIQYF.

The rearrangement uses TRBV7-9 and TRBJ2-7; D possibly corresponds to TRBD2 (6 bases). The CDR3 spans 13 residues. The germline V gene has CDR1 SEHNR and CDR2 FQNEAQ (reference sequence). The V end was cut by 3 bases, the J end by 2 bases, with 8 bases between. CDR3 in amino acids: CASSFPGAYEQYF. CDR3 sequence (DNA): TGTGCCAGCAGCTTTCCGGGAGCCTACGAGCAGTACTTC.

The chain has TRBV7-9 and TRBJ2-7, with a possible D match to TRBD1 (6 bases). The V end was cut by 0 bases, the J end by 9 bases, with 9 bases between. Germline-derived CDR1 and CDR2 are SEHNR and FQNEAQ (reference sequence). The CDR3 is 12 residues long. The CDR3 nucleotides read TGTGCCAGCAGCTTAGCTACAGGGAGGCAGTACTTC. Translating gives CASSLATGRQYF.

V is TRBV7-9 and J is TRBJ1-4; possibly TRBD1 for D (6 bases). The CDR3 consists of 14 residues. Germline V CDR1 and CDR2: SEHNR, FQNEAQ (reference sequence). The V gene lost 1 base and the J gene lost 5 bases, with 8 bases spanning the gap. CDR3 in amino acids: CASSLGTENEKLFF. The CDR3 DNA reads TGTGCCAGCAGCTTAGGGACAGAAAATGAAAAACTGTTTTTT.

The chain carries TRBV2 and TRBJ2-3; 8 nucleotides align to TRBD2. The CDR3 totals 15 residues. Unmatched junction bases numbered 10, after V lost 8 bases and J lost 3 bases. The V gene's germline CDR1 is SNHLY and CDR2 FYNNEI. The CDR3: CASRRLRGATDTQYF. DNA of the CDR3: TGTGCCAGCCGAAGGTTGCGGGGGGCGACAGATACGCAGTATTTT.

The count of this clone is one. The V and J genes are TRBV5-1 and TRBJ2-7; D is uncertain. V was cut by 0 bases and J by 0 bases, with 7 bases left in between. Per the germline V gene, CDR1 is SGHRS and CDR2 is YFSETQ. This CDR3 is built from 14 residues. The CDR3 region has the DNA TGCGCCAGCAGCTTGGTGAGAAACTCCTACGAGCAGTACTTC. Translated, it gives CASSLVRNSYEQYF.

V usage is TRBV19 and J usage is TRBJ1-2; D gene ambiguous. V was clipped by 3 bases and J by 7 bases, with 6 bases between them. CDR1 and CDR2 from the germline V gene are LNHDA and SQIVND (reference sequence). This CDR3 contains 11 residues. This CDR3 reads CASSITGGYTF. The DNA for the CDR3 is TGTGCCAGTAGTATTACGGGTGGCTACACCTTC.

This clone has only one observation. The J gene is TRBJ1-1, the V gene TRBV11-2, with D possibly being TRBD1 (6 bases). Trimming cost V 3 bases and J 4 bases, with 12 bases left between them. Germline lookup yields CDR1 SGHAT and CDR2 FQNNGV. CDR3 length: 14 amino acids. As DNA, the CDR3 is TGTGCCAGCAGCTTCTTTGGGACATCCACTGAAGCTTTCTTT. Amino acids: CASSFFGTSTEAFF.

This chain joins TRBV25-1 and TRBJ2-5, with TRBD2 as a possible D gene (6 bases). This CDR3 has 13 amino acids. The V gene lost 1 base and the J gene lost 5 bases, with 8 bases spanning the gap. CDR1 is MGHDK and CDR2 is SYGVNS in the germline V gene. The CDR3 DNA follows: TGTGCCAGCAGTGAATGGGGGAGGGAGACCCAGTACTTC. As protein: CASSEWGRETQYF.